This entry features one TCR beta chain sequence. This clonotype was seen ten or more times. Its cognate antigen has yet to be identified. Per-base qualities were not stored, and no clone one base away is much larger. V lost 6 bases and J lost 4 bases, and the count of bases not matched to a germline gene is 11. CDR3 length: 15 amino acids, cysteine to phenylalanine. The sequence is cut down to CDR3 DNA, 45 bases in frame from base 1. The germline V gene encodes CDR1 MNHEY and CDR2 SVGEGT. Starting from approximately 500 ng total RNA, TCRbeta-specific cDNA was produced by reverse transcription with a constant-region primer and ProtoScript II reverse transcriptase. TCRbeta libraries were built with three nested multiplex PCR rounds, a slightly modified ARM-PCR procedure. Each of the first two PCR rounds ran for around 11 cycles and used multiplex TRBV1-TRBV30 forward primers together with a Cbeta reverse primer. Sample barcodes and Illumina adapters were added in a final 25-cycle PCR with Deep VentR polymerase. Amplicons of 200-500 bp were gel-purified with a QIAquick gel extraction kit before sequencing. An Illumina HiSeq 2500 was used to sequence the TCRbeta amplicons with 250-bp paired-end reads. Processing in the source paper ran as follows. Reads were quality-trimmed with Trimmomatic v0.33, and paired reads were merged with FLASH v1.2.11 to recover full CDR3 sequences. V, D and J germline segments were assigned to the rearranged TCRbeta sequences using MiGEC v1.2.1b. Clonotype statistics, along with Shannon-Wiener diversity indices, were calculated using VDJtools v1.0.0. Except for diversity analysis, only the 250 most abundant clonotypes of each sample were used in subsequent analyses to reduce sampling bias. The raw public reads went through TCRdb reprocessing: fastp at Q25, MiXCR clone calling, in-frame beta chains kept. Each entry is one CDR3 protein sequence, shown with its most common DNA and genes. TCRdb, not the original authors, processed these V and J calls. The sample includes 310,000 or so distinct CDR3 sequences, with approximately 64% observed a single time. Of the sample, roughly 6% is held by the ten largest clones.

The sample is drawn from a study of tumor-infiltrating lymphocytes in primary liver carcinoma (dated by TCRdb to about 2017). Looking at the study overall: Surgical resection was performed in China between late 2015 and early 2016 on five or six patients with histopathologically diagnosed primary liver carcinoma. Hepatocellular carcinoma (four) or combined HCC and intrahepatic cholangiocarcinoma (one) was present in the five patients, who were three men and two women aged 30 to 69 years. The tumors of the five patients were staged as T1-T3 N0M0, with maximum diameters ranging from about 4.2 to 10 cm. Roughly 3.5 to 7.5 million productive TCRbeta reads were obtained per sample, and no significant difference in read depth was found between tissue types. TCRbeta repertoire sequencing, expression microarrays and whole-exome sequencing were combined in the study across five regions of each liver tumor, with adjacent normal tissue and blood also included. TCRbeta repertoire sequencing covered roughly 35 specimens from 5 patients: around 25 tumor regions, 5 adjacent noncancerous liver tissues and 5 peripheral blood samples. Repertoires from technical replicates were highly reproducible, with mean shared-clone rates about 0.91 and correlation coefficients above 0.98.

RNA from unsorted whole blood was extracted with TRIzol reagent, and germline DNA was obtained with the DNeasy Blood & Tissue kit. At the time of sampling, the patients were treatment-naive and had chronic HBV infection. Before surgery, roughly 4 milliliters of peripheral blood were drawn into K2EDTA tubes. Findings and caveats that apply to the study as a whole: With just a few patients in the study, the authors point out that the findings should be validated in a larger study. Because only the TCR beta chain was sequenced and unpaired alpha chains were not captured, true repertoire diversity is likely underestimated. Bulk unsorted samples precluded comparing CD4+ and CD8+ T cell repertoires. A significantly larger repertoire fraction was made up by the top 250 clones in tumors than in blood (p = 0.039). Pairs of tumor regions showed greater repertoire overlap (mean around 35%) than tumor-adjacent pairs (roughly 17%) or tumor-blood pairs (approximately 15%), which is consistent with antigen-driven expansion.

The rearranged chain carries TRBV6-2 or TRBV6-3 and TRBJ2-7, with 8 bases matching TRBD1. This TCR came from a man between 40 and 49 years old with primary liver carcinoma and hepatitis B virus infection. The specimen sequenced was peripheral blood. CDR3 protein: CASSPFGQGGYEQYF. The DNA is as follows: TGTGCCAGCAGCCCGTTTGGACAGGGAGGTTACGAGCAGTACTTC.